This T cell receptor beta chain emerged from a study of CD8 T cells in Susac syndrome (dated by TCRdb to 2018 to 2020). Concerning the study at large: Repertoire sequencing was used to test whether CD8+ T cell activation and differentiation in Susac syndrome was antigen driven. The study compared CD8+ T cell repertoire clonality among roughly eleven healthy donors, roughly 14 Susac syndrome patients and approximately 16 multiple sclerosis patients. What the research found in general, with its limitations: The number of individuals in the TCR sequencing and HLA analysis was recognized as being relatively small.

On this clonotype itself: Its cognate antigen has yet to be identified. No much larger clonotype is one base removed from it; base qualities were not supplied.

High-throughput TCR beta sequencing profiled peripheral blood CD8+ and CD4+ T cells from healthy donors, Susac syndrome patients and multiple sclerosis patients. Treatment-naive patients with stable or active relapsing-remitting disease fulfilling revised McDonald criteria were used as multiple sclerosis controls. CD8+ TEMRA cells were enriched by FACS, while bulk CD8+ and CD4+ T cells were purified by magnetic negative isolation. Blood was drawn into EDTA tubes, processed within 24 hours, and PBMCs were isolated by density gradient centrifugation. PBMCs intended for TCR sequencing were cryopreserved in liquid nitrogen and were subsequently thawed in a 37 degrees C water bath. The sorted or isolated CD4+, CD8+ and CD8+ TEMRA cells reached a purity of at least 90%. Spanning cysteine to phenylalanine, the CDR3 consists of 14 amino acids. Of all the DNA, just the CDR3 is kept, 42 bases in frame from base 1. Sequences PRHDT (CDR1) and FYEKMQ (CDR2) are obtained from the germline V gene (reference sequence). V was cut back by 7 bases and J by 5 bases, leaving a gap of 15 bases between them.

RNA was extracted using the RNeasy kit, and about 0.5 to 1 microgram was reverse transcribed with random hexamers. TCR beta CDR3 regions were amplified with the immunoSEQ multiplex PCR assay covering 54 Vbeta and 13 Jbeta segments. PCR amplification bias was corrected using a synthetic template baseline for primer optimization and computational correction. As for the authors' bioinformatics: Reads were annotated to V, D and J genes according to IMGT and were analyzed with immunoSEQ Analyzer, with only productive sequences retained. Clonality was calculated as one minus the Shannon entropy normalized by log2 of the number of productive unique sequences. Public and private clones were assessed among the 100 most prevalent clones of each patient and control. Clones were defined as Susac-specific when absent from the healthy and MS cohorts, from roughly 1,000 published viral clones and from other ImmuneACCESS disease sequences. TCRdb trimmed the raw reads at Q25, called clones with MiXCR and kept productive beta chains. Rows with a matching CDR3 protein are joined into one entry that keeps the most common DNA and genes. These V and J calls rely on TCRdb rather than the paper's analysis. The sample table contains roughly 140,000 distinct CDR3 sequences; only one count was recorded for around 95% of them. Of the sample, roughly 0.15% falls within the top ten clones.

The chain links TRBV13 with TRBJ2-1, with a weak D call of TRBD2 (6 bases match). This sequence was found in a human donor with multiple sclerosis. The sequenced material came from CD8+ T cells from PBMCs. DNA sequence: TGTGCCAGCACCCCCCGGGGGTCCAACAATGAGCAGTTCTTC. Protein translation: CASTPRGSNNEQFF. The entire variable domain, with the stretches around the CDR3 drawn from the reference TRBV13 and TRBJ2-1 proteins, is AAGVIQSPRHLIKEKRETATLKCYPIPRHDTVYWYQQGPGQDPQFLISFYEKMQSDKGSIPDRFSAQQFSDYHSELNMSSLELGDSALYFCASTPRGSNNEQFFGPGTRLTVL.